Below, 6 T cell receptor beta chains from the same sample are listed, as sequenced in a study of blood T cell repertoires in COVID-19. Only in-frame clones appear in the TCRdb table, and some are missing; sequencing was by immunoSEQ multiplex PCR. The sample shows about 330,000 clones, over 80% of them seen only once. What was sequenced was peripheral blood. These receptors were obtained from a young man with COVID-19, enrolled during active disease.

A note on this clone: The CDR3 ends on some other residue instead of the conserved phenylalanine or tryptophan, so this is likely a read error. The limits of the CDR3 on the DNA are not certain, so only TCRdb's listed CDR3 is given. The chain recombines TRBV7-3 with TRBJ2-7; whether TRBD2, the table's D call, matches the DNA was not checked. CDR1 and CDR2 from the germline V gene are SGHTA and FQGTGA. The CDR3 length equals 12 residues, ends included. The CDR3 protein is CASSSPPLRVGL.

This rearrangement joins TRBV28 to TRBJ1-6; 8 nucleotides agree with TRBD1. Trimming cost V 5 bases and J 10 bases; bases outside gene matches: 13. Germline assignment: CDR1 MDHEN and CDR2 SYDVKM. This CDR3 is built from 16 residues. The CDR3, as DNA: TGTGCCAGCAGTAAAGACAGGGGTCCTGTGGGCTCACCCCTCCACTTT. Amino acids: CASSKDRGPVGSPLHF. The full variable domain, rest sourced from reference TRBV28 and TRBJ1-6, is DVKVTQSSRYLVKRTGEKVFLECVQDMDHENMFWYRQDPGLGLRLIYFSYDVKMKEKGDIPEGYSVSREKKERFSLILESASTNQTSMYLCASSKDRGPVGSPLHFGNGTRLTVT.

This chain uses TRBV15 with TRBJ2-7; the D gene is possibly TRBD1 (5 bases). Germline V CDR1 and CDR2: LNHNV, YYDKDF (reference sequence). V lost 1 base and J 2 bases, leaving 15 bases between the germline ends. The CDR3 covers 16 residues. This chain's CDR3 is CATSRGGPLRTYEQYF. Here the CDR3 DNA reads TGTGCCACCAGCAGAGGGGGCCCACTTCGAACCTACGAGCAGTACTTC.

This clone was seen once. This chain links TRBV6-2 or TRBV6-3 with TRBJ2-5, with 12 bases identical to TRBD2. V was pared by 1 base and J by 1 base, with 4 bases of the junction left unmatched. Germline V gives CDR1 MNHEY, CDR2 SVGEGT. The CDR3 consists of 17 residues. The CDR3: CASSYFGLAGSQETQYF. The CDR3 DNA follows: TGTGCCAGCAGTTACTTCGGACTAGCGGGGTCCCAAGAGACCCAGTACTTC.

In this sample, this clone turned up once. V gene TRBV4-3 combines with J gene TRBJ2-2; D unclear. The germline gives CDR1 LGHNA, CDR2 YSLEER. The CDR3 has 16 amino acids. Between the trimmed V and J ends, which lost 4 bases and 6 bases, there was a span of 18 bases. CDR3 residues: CASSRHSPAGPGELFF. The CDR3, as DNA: TGCGCCAGCAGCCGTCATTCCCCGGCTGGGCCCGGGGAGCTGTTTTTT.

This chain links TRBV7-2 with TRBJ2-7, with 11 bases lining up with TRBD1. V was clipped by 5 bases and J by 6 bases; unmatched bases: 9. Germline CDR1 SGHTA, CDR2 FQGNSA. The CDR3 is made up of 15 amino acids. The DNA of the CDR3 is TGTGCCAGCAGCCCCTGGACGGACAGGGGGCGCGAGCAGTACTTC. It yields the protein CASSPWTDRGREQYF.